The 20 T cell receptor beta chains below all came from one sample that was sequenced in a study of T cell clusters in autoimmune cytopenias. One tube held mixed TRB-A and TRB-B primer pools for touch-down PCR. TCRdb reanalyzed the multiplex PCR reads, giving one entry per CDR3 protein sequence and no DNA. This sample's clone table lists approximately 7,000 distinct CDR3 sequences. Roughly 40,000 genome equivalents of blood DNA were amplified for TRB. This sample also belongs to another study, concerning T cell repertoires in aging, cancer and after chemotherapy.

The sequenced material came from peripheral blood. The source is a human donor in good health.

V is TRBV19 and J is TRBJ2-3; as DNA is missing, the TRBD2 call by TCRdb cannot be tested. Germline V CDR1 and CDR2: LNHDA, SQIVND (reference sequence). CDR3 length equals 15 residues. The CDR3 protein is CASSLLAGVTDTQYF. The variable domain in full, with the rest retrieved from reference TRBV19 and TRBJ2-3, is DGGITQSPKYLFRKEGQNVTLSCEQNLNHDAMYWYRQDPGQGLRLIYYSQIVNDFQKGDIAEGYSVSREKKESFPLTVTSAQKNPTAFYLCASSLLAGVTDTQYFGPGTRLTVL.

This clonotype counts as medium-sized (0.01 to 0.1%) by frequency. J is TRBJ2-2 and V is TRBV7-6; TCRdb's D gene call, TRBD1, goes unchecked for lack of DNA. CDR3 length equals 15 residues. In germline, CDR1 is SGHVS, CDR2 FNYEAQ. The CDR3 loop is CASSPWTGSTGELFF.

The rearrangement uses TRBV6-1 and TRBJ2-2; TCRdb's assignment of TRBD2 cannot be checked, as there is no DNA. This CDR3 has 15 amino acids. The germline V gene encodes CDR1 MNHNS and CDR2 SASEGT. This CDR3 reads CASRASGRRAGELFF.

This chain joins TRBV28 and TRBJ2-7. Germline V lookup: CDR1 MDHEN, CDR2 SYDVKM. The CDR3 has 14 amino acids. CDR3 sequence reads: CASSSIDTAYEQYF.

This rearrangement joins TRBV20-1 to TRBJ2-7; lacking DNA, the TRBD2 call made by TCRdb goes unchecked. Germline values: CDR1 DFQATT, CDR2 SNEGSKA (reference sequence). The CDR3 runs 15 residues. CDR3 sequence: CSAPDGPSDIYEQYF.

The rearrangement links TRBV25-1 to TRBJ1-1. The germline V gene encodes CDR1 MGHDK and CDR2 SYGVNS. This CDR3 region has 13 residues. CDR3 region: CASSETTVTEAFF.

This CDR3 reads CASSLQGPGTQYF. The rearrangement links TRBV28 to TRBJ2-5; the TCRdb call, TRBD2, lacks DNA for checking. The germline V gene encodes CDR1 MDHEN and CDR2 SYDVKM. CDR3 length equals 13 residues.

In terms of frequency, this clonotype is medium-sized. The V call is TRBV19, the J call TRBJ1-4; TCRdb proposes TRBD1, but this gene call is untestable without DNA. This CDR3 region has 16 residues. Germline CDR1 is LNHDA and CDR2 is SQIVND (reference sequence). The chain's CDR3 is CATRTGGTATNEKLFF.

In terms of frequency, this clonotype is medium-sized. The genes are TRBV5-4 and TRBJ2-5. CDR1 and CDR2 from the germline V gene are SGHNT and YYREEE (reference sequence). The CDR3 totals 14 residues. The CDR3 protein is CASSLEIDQETQYF. The complete variable domain, with remaining parts taken from reference TRBV5-4 and TRBJ2-5, reads ETGVTQSPTHLIKTRGQQVTLRCSSQSGHNTVSWYQQALGQGPQFIFQYYREEENGRGNFPPRFSGLQFPNYSSELNVNALELDDSALYLCASSLEIDQETQYFGPGTRLLVL.

Considering frequency, this clonotype is medium-sized. The chain uses TRBV29-1 and TRBJ2-7; no DNA is available, so the TRBD1 call from TCRdb remains unchecked. Germline CDR1 SQVTM, CDR2 ANQGSEA. CDR3 length: 16 amino acids. Here the CDR3 reads CSVVIADRGSDYEQYF.

According to its frequency, this clonotype is medium-sized. The chain carries TRBV29-1 and TRBJ1-3; without DNA, the TCRdb call of TRBD1 cannot be checked. Looked up from germline, CDR1 is SQVTM and CDR2 is ANQGSEA. This CDR3 has 13 amino acids. The CDR3 reads CSVRQGGTMGIYF.

This sequence joins TRBV18 and TRBJ1-3. This CDR3 spans 16 amino acids. Germline V gene data show CDR1 as KGHSH and CDR2 as LQKENI. The CDR3 protein is CASSPSRVGSGNTIYF. The full variable domain, its missing parts supplied by reference TRBV18 and TRBJ1-3, is NAGVMQNPRHLVRRRGQEARLRCSPMKGHSHVYWYRQLPEEGLKFMVYLQKENIIDESGMPKERFSAEFPKEGPSILRIQQVVRGDSAAYFCASSPSRVGSGNTIYFGEGSWLTVV.

This clonotype is medium-sized by frequency. The V call is TRBV11-1, the J call TRBJ2-1; TCRdb's D call, TRBD2, is unchecked because there is no DNA. The germline CDR1 and CDR2 sequences are SGHAT and FQDESV (reference sequence). This CDR3 is built from 17 residues. CDR3 sequence reads: CASSLGMAGGRWNEQFF. Complete variable domain (other parts from reference TRBV11-1 and TRBJ2-1): EAEVAQSPRYKITEKSQAVAFWCDPISGHATLYWYRQILGQGPELLVQFQDESVVDDSQLPKDRFSAERLKGVDSTLKIQPAELGDSAMYLCASSLGMAGGRWNEQFFGPGTRLTVL.

V gene TRBV6-5 combines with J gene TRBJ1-1; TCRdb picks TRBD1, but there is no DNA to check that call. Germline V lookup: CDR1 MNHEY, CDR2 SVGAGI. This CDR3 is 13 amino acids long. The CDR3 protein is CASTGLPTVEAFF.

The V gene is TRBV5-3, the J gene TRBJ2-4; the D call of TRBD1 rests on TCRdb alone, since no DNA is present to check it. TRBV5-3 carries the ORF label, with uncertain function. This CDR3 contains 14 residues. The CDR3 region is CARSPCSQGCIQYF.

The gene calls are TRBV20-1 and TRBJ2-5; no DNA is available, so the TRBD2 call from TCRdb remains unchecked. The CDR3 consists of 14 residues. Germline CDR1 and CDR2: DFQATT and SNEGSKA (reference sequence). The CDR3 here is CSAHGLAGGETQYF.

V gene TRBV10-3 combines with J gene TRBJ1-4; TCRdb returns TRBD1, unconfirmable since there is no DNA. The CDR3 spans 13 residues. CDR1 ENHRY and CDR2 SYGVKD come from the germline V gene. The CDR3 sequence: CASTGDYNEKLFF.

This sequence joins TRBV6-1 and TRBJ1-2; the TRBD1 assignment by TCRdb is unverifiable without DNA. The CDR3 length is 15 residues. Germline CDR1 reads MNHNS; CDR2 reads SASEGT. The CDR3 loop is CASSEGTGGRYGYTF.

The chain couples TRBV7-2 to TRBJ2-7. The CDR3 has 13 residues. Germline assignment: CDR1 SGHTA and CDR2 FQGNSA. The CDR3 here is CASSLASSYEQYF. Looking up the rest from reference TRBV7-2 and TRBJ2-7 gives the full variable domain: GAGVSQSPSNKVTEKGKDVELRCDPISGHTALYWYRQSLGQGLEFLIYFQGNSAPDKSGLPSDRFSAERTGGSVSTLTIQRTQQEDSAVYLCASSLASSYEQYFGPGTRLTVT.

V and J are TRBV27 and TRBJ1-6; TCRdb returns TRBD1, unconfirmable since there is no DNA. The CDR3 loop spans 17 amino acids. The germline V gene encodes CDR1 MNHEY and CDR2 SMNVEV (reference sequence). The CDR3: CASSLLGQGGYNSPLHF.